Listed below are T cell receptor beta chains from one sample, sequenced in a study of blood T cell repertoires in COVID-19. Clones were read by immunoSEQ multiplex PCR, and TCRdb kept only the in-frame ones, dropping some. Altogether approximately 220,000 clones are present, roughly four fifths being singletons, with the ten largest covering approximately 3%. Specimen: peripheral blood. These receptors all come from a woman aged 25-40 years who had recovered from COVID-19. Both conserved end residues are part of each CDR3. A D gene is named only where the DNA matches it firmly. Clone size appears in some rows only: once, few, many, or a class for an expanded clone.

>TRBJ2-7|NA|TRBV5-1|TRBD2
CASSPLTTSGTRYEQYF
TGCGCCAGCAGCCCACTTACGACTAGCGGAACCCGCTACGAGCAGTACTTC
>TRBJ2-7|once|TRBV27|TRBD2
CASSPQTSRYEQYF
TGTGCCAGCAGTCCCCAGACTAGCAGGTACGAGCAGTACTTC
>TRBJ1-5|few|TRBV6-5|NA
CASRHPGRNQPQHF
TGTGCCAGCAGGCACCCAGGTCGCAATCAGCCCCAGCATTTT
>TRBJ2-7|NA|TRBV6-2/TRBV6-3|TRBD1
CASSQGASYEQYF
TGTGCCAGCAGCCAGGGGGCCAGCTACGAGCAGTACTTC
>TRBJ2-1|NA|TRBV3-1/TRBV3-2|TRBD2
CASSQVSPRGSSYNEQFF
TGTGCCAGCAGCCAAGTGTCGCCCCGCGGGAGCTCCTACAATGAGCAGTTCTTC
>TRBJ2-7|NA|TRBV27|TRBD1
CASSTSDRAWKQYF
TGTGCCAGCAGTACCAGCGACAGGGCGTGGAAGCAGTACTTC
>TRBJ2-7|NA|TRBV18|TRBD1
CASSLGTGGYEQYF
TGTGCCAGCTCCCTTGGGACAGGGGGCTATGAGCAGTACTTC
>TRBJ2-2|once|TRBV28|NA
CASSFFNTGELFF
TGTGCCAGCAGTTTCTTTAACACCGGGGAGCTGTTTTTT
>TRBJ2-7|NA|TRBV6-6|TRBD1
CASSYSTGGRDEQYF
TGTGCCAGCAGTTACTCGACAGGGGGAAGAGACGAGCAGTACTTC
>TRBJ2-7|NA|TRBV5-5|TRBD1
CASSSGTGEYEQYF
TGTGCCAGCAGTTCCGGGACAGGGGAATACGAGCAGTACTTC
>TRBJ1-6|few|TRBV10-1|TRBD1
CASHLDRPLSYNSPLHF
TGCGCCAGCCACTTGGACAGGCCACTCTCCTATAATTCACCCCTCCACTTT
>TRBJ1-2|NA|TRBV2|TRBD1
CASRADRGANYGYTF
TGTGCCAGCAGGGCCGACAGGGGAGCTAACTATGGCTACACCTTC
>TRBJ2-3|NA|TRBV19|TRBD2
CASSILHGEAGPGTQYF
TGTGCCAGTAGTATCCTCCACGGAGAAGCGGGACCGGGGACGCAGTATTTT
>TRBJ1-2|NA|TRBV12-5|TRBD1
CASVATGVGYTF
TGTGCTAGTGTCGCCACAGGGGTCGGCTACACCTTC
>TRBJ2-5|NA|TRBV5-4|TRBD1
CASSLGPGQGAETQYF
TGTGCCAGCAGCTTGGGCCCGGGACAGGGAGCGGAGACCCAGTACTTC
>TRBJ2-2|NA|TRBV6-4|NA
CASSASAANTGELFF
TGTGCCAGCAGTGCTAGTGCAGCGAACACCGGGGAGCTGTTTTTT
>TRBJ1-2|NA|TRBV6-5|NA
CASSPSTTNYGYTF
TGTGCCAGCAGCCCATCAACCACAAACTATGGCTACACCTTC